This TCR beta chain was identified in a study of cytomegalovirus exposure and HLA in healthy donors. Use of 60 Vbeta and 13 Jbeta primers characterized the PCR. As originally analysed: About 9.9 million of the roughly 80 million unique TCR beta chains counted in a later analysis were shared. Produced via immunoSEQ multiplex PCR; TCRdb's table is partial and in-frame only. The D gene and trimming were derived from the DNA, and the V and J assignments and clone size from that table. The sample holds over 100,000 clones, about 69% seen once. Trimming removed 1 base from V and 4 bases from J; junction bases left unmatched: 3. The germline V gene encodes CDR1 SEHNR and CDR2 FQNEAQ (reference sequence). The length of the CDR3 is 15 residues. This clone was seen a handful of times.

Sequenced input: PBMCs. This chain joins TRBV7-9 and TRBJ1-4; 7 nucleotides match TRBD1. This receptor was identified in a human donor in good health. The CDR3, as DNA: TGTGCCAGCAGCTTAGGAGGACAGGTTAATGAAAAACTGTTTTTT. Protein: CASSLGGQVNEKLFF.